Presented here are 18 T cell receptor beta chains from one specimen sequenced in a study of shared clonotypes between healthy human individuals. The table came from immunoSEQ multiplex PCR; TCRdb's copy has only in-frame clones and leaves some out. The sample contains roughly 760,000 clones, around 74% of which appear only once. Sample: memory CD4+ T cells sorted from blood. Indicated subset: CD45RA-negative fraction. The receptors derive from a woman aged 30 to 39 in good health.

This clone has more than one count but fewer than ten. V usage is TRBV5-1 and J usage is TRBJ2-2; D is perhaps TRBD1 (6 bases). The germline V and J ends were trimmed by 4 bases and 3 bases, with 16 bases remaining between them. Germline values: CDR1 SGHRS, CDR2 YFSETQ. CDR3 size: 16 residues. The CDR3: CASSKIDRRDTGELFF. As DNA, the CDR3 is TGCGCCAGCAGCAAAATTGACAGGCGCGACACCGGGGAGCTGTTTTTT.

This clone occurred a few times. The chain has TRBV28 and TRBJ1-2; TRBD1 matches 10 bases. V was clipped by 6 bases and J by 4 bases; unmatched bases: 8. The CDR3 extends over 15 amino acids. Germline CDR1 is MDHEN and CDR2 is SYDVKM. The CDR3 sequence is CASRKRQGAGYGYTF. Here the CDR3 DNA reads TGTGCCAGCAGGAAGAGACAGGGGGCGGGCTATGGCTACACCTTC.

This chain joins TRBV4-1 and TRBJ1-3; D call uncertain. Trimming cost V 5 bases and J 0 bases, with 11 bases left between them. Germline V gene data show CDR1 as MGHRA and CDR2 as YSYEKL. This CDR3 has 15 residues. The CDR3 region has the DNA TGCGCCAGCAGCGCCGTGTGGAGCTCTGGAAACACCATATATTTT. Its translation is CASSAVWSSGNTIYF.

About this clone itself: This sample also contains other DNA sequences that code for the same CDR3. This chain links TRBV18 with TRBJ1-2; TRBD1 aligns across 10 bases. The V and J ends lost 0 bases and 4 bases, in that order; junction bases with no gene match: 2. Germline CDR1 and CDR2: KGHSH and LQKENI. CDR3 length equals 15 residues. As DNA, the CDR3 is TGTGCCAGCTCACCACCGACAGGGGGCGCCTATGGCTACACCTTC. Its protein is CASSPPTGGAYGYTF. Together with reference TRBV18 and TRBJ1-2, the CDR3 gives the full variable domain: NAGVMQNPRHLVRRRGQEARLRCSPMKGHSHVYWYRQLPEEGLKFMVYLQKENIIDESGMPKERFSAEFPKEGPSILRIQQVVRGDSAAYFCASSPPTGGAYGYTFGSGTRLTVV.

The V gene is TRBV25-1, the J gene TRBJ1-1, with unresolved D. This CDR3 has 14 residues. V was cut by 6 bases and J by 1 base, with 12 bases left in between. CDR1 MGHDK and CDR2 SYGVNS come from the germline V gene. The CDR3 coding sequence is TGTGCCAGCAGATCATGGCGAGGGAACACTGAAGCTTTCTTT. This codes for CASRSWRGNTEAFF.

This chain uses TRBV7-2 with TRBJ2-5; unclear D gene. The CDR3 length is 12 residues. The V gene's germline CDR1 is SGHTA and CDR2 FQGNSA. Trimming took 1 base from V and 5 from J, leaving 5 bases between them. The CDR3 region is CASSLGTETQYF. In DNA, the CDR3 is TGTGCCAGCAGCTTAGGTACGGAGACCCAGTACTTC.

The J gene is TRBJ2-7, the V gene TRBV25-1; 7 positions agree with TRBD2. Germline V CDR1 and CDR2: MGHDK, SYGVNS. The CDR3 has 15 amino acids. V dropped 5 bases and J dropped 1; count of bases not matched to a gene: 8. In DNA, the CDR3 is TGTGCCAGCAGTTCAGCCCGGGGGGTATCCTACGAGCAGTACTTC. It translates to CASSSARGVSYEQYF.

This clone has only a few counts. In DNA form, the CDR3 reads TGTGCCAGCAGCCCGACAGGGGCGACTTACAATGAGCAGTTCTTC. Protein product: CASSPTGATYNEQFF. The chain recombines TRBV7-9 with TRBJ2-1; 8 bases align to TRBD1. The germline V gene has CDR1 SEHNR and CDR2 FQNEAQ (reference sequence). With V trimmed by 5 bases and J by 4 bases, 7 bases remained unmatched. The CDR3 is 15 amino acids.

V and J are TRBV2 and TRBJ1-1, with TRBD1 identical over 7 bases. Germline CDR1 is SNHLY and CDR2 is FYNNEI. The CDR3 has 14 residues. With V trimmed by 6 bases and J by 4 bases, 8 bases remained unmatched. The CDR3 sequence: CASRGTGALTEAFF. The CDR3 DNA follows: TGTGCCAGCAGGGGAACAGGGGCGCTCACTGAAGCTTTCTTT.

This clone was observed once. Here the CDR3 reads CASRLRQENTEAFF. DNA for the CDR3: TGTGCCAGCAGACTACGACAGGAGAACACTGAAGCTTTCTTT. V is TRBV28 and J is TRBJ1-1; maybe TRBD1 (6 bases). Germline lookup yields CDR1 MDHEN and CDR2 SYDVKM. The CDR3 runs to 14 residues. Trimming cost V 6 bases and J 1 base, with 12 bases left between them.

The V gene is TRBV30, the J gene TRBJ1-3; 8 nucleotides agree with TRBD1. V dropped 4 bases and J dropped 0; count of bases not matched to a gene: 5. The CDR3 is made up of 15 amino acids. The germline V gene has CDR1 GTSNPN and CDR2 SVGIG (reference sequence). CDR3: CAWNGQGYSGNTIYF. The DNA for the CDR3 is TGTGCCTGGAACGGACAGGGCTACTCTGGAAACACCATATATTTT.

This clone has only a few counts. Other DNA sequences in the same sample also yield this CDR3. The chain uses TRBV28 and TRBJ1-1; D is unclear. The CDR3 spans 11 residues. V lost 3 bases to trimming and J lost 9 bases, with 8 bases between them. Per germline, CDR1 MDHEN and CDR2 SYDVKM. The CDR3 is CASSFKEKAFF. CDR3 coding DNA: TGTGCCAGCAGTTTTAAGGAAAAAGCTTTCTTT.

This clone was observed many times. The V and J genes are TRBV28 and TRBJ2-5; D might be TRBD1 (5 bases). Germline lookup yields CDR1 MDHEN and CDR2 SYDVKM. The CDR3 runs to 15 residues. The V end was cut by 6 bases, the J end by 2 bases, with 16 bases between. The CDR3: CASRRIGAGQETQYF. The CDR3, as DNA: TGTGCCAGCAGGAGGATAGGGGCAGGTCAAGAGACCCAGTACTTC.

V is TRBV9 and J is TRBJ1-1; 7 bases fit TRBD1. Germline trimming cut 0 bases from V and 4 bases from J; bases unmatched to any gene: 6. CDR1 is SGDLS and CDR2 is YYNGEE in the germline V gene. The CDR3 is 15 residues long. The CDR3 region has the DNA TGTGCCAGCAGCGTAGGGGGGACAGTGAGCACTGAAGCTTTCTTT. This sequence encodes CASSVGGTVSTEAFF.

V usage is TRBV28 and J usage is TRBJ1-1; no firm D call. The CDR3 is 15 amino acids. Germline CDR1 and CDR2: MDHEN and SYDVKM. V lost 6 bases and J 4 bases, leaving 18 bases between the germline ends. CDR3 protein: CASSPDRVLGTEAFF. CDR3 sequence (DNA): TGTGCCAGCAGCCCTGACCGGGTTCTGGGCACTGAAGCTTTCTTT.

The rearrangement links TRBV27 to TRBJ2-1; TRBD2 is a possible D gene (5 bases). The CDR3 length is 10 residues. Trimming left V 10 bases short and J 10 bases short, with 11 bases between. Germline V gives CDR1 MNHEY, CDR2 SMNVEV (reference sequence). CDR3 residues: CATDWEEQFF. The CDR3 DNA follows: TGTGCCACCGACTGGGAGGAGCAGTTCTTC.

In its sample, this clone was seen many times. V is TRBV30 and J is TRBJ1-1; D ambiguous. Germline V gene lookup returns CDR1 GTSNPN and CDR2 SVGIG (reference sequence). The CDR3 covers 11 residues. V shed 2 bases and J shed 7 bases, with 8 bases lying between them. CDR3 residues: CAWSRRIEAFF. DNA of the CDR3: TGTGCCTGGAGTCGGAGGATTGAAGCTTTCTTT.

V is TRBV19 and J is TRBJ2-1; TRBD2 matches 9 bases. Germline loops: CDR1 LNHDA, CDR2 SQIVND (reference sequence). The CDR3 is 14 amino acids. The trim removed 8 bases at V and 5 bases at J, leaving 7 bases unmatched. The CDR3 here is CASSVLAGNNEQFF. The CDR3, as DNA: TGTGCCAGTTCGGTACTAGCGGGTAACAATGAGCAGTTCTTC.